A selection of T cell receptor beta chains follows, all from one sample in a study of T cell responses to AZD1222 COVID-19 vaccine. Method: immunoSEQ multiplex PCR; TCRdb's copy keeps in-frame clones and lacks some. Of some 80,000 clones in the sample, about nine tenths were seen once. This specimen consisted of peripheral blood, obtained 28 days after the second AZD1222 dose. The receptors stem from an adult who received the AZD1222 COVID-19 vaccine. The CDR3 runs from the conserved cysteine through the conserved F or W. D genes are given only for firm matches. Where a row states a size, it is once, few, many or the class of an expanded clone; other rows omit it.

V gene,D gene,clone size,J gene,CDR3 protein,CDR3 DNA
TRBV6-2/TRBV6-3,.,.,TRBJ1-5,CASSQWPLGNQPQHF,TGTGCCAGCAGTCAGTGGCCTCTTGGGAATCAGCCCCAGCATTTT
TRBV5-1,.,.,TRBJ2-5,CASSLRQEEETQYF,TGCGCCAGCAGCTTAAGACAGGAGGAAGAGACCCAGTACTTC
TRBV20-1,.,.,TRBJ2-7,CSAAGDEQYF,TGCAGTGCGGCAGGGGACGAGCAGTACTTC
TRBV5-6,.,few,TRBJ2-7,CASSPRQRPYEQYF,TGTGCCAGCAGCCCGAGACAGAGACCCTACGAGCAGTACTTC
TRBV30,.,few,TRBJ1-2,CAWSVQSSSYTF,TGTGCCTGGAGTGTACAAAGCTCAAGCTACACCTTC
TRBV6-6,TRBD1,.,TRBJ1-5,CASSAGTGDSNQPQHF,TGTGCCAGCAGTGCCGGGACAGGGGATAGCAATCAGCCCCAGCATTTT
TRBV25-1,TRBD2,.,TRBJ2-7,CASSGTSGGAYEQYF,TGTGCCAGCAGTGGGACTAGCGGGGGTGCTTACGAGCAGTACTTC
TRBV11-2,.,.,TRBJ2-3,CASSQSAGSGSTDTQYF,TGTGCCAGCAGCCAGTCGGCGGGTAGCGGTAGCACAGATACGCAGTATTTT
TRBV5-5,.,.,TRBJ1-6,CASSKLPGSPLHF,TGTGCCAGCAGCAAATTGCCCGGTTCACCCCTCCACTTT
TRBV5-1,.,once,TRBJ1-1,CASSTNLRGAEAFF,TGCGCCAGCAGCACCAACCTCCGGGGCGCTGAAGCTTTCTTT
TRBV10-3,TRBD2,.,TRBJ2-3,CAIKGLAGLSSTDTQYF,TGTGCCATCAAGGGACTAGCGGGATTATCTAGCACAGATACGCAGTATTTT
TRBV7-8,TRBD1,few,TRBJ1-5,CASSRGTGAYSNQPQHF,TGTGCCAGCAGCCGCGGGACAGGGGCTTATAGCAATCAGCCCCAGCATTTT
TRBV19,TRBD1,.,TRBJ1-5,CASTPRDRSQPQHF,TGTGCCAGTACCCCGAGGGACAGATCTCAGCCCCAGCATTTT
TRBV7-6,.,once,TRBJ1-6,CASSPRTENSPLHF,TGTGCCAGCAGCCCCCGGACAGAGAATTCACCCCTCCACTTT
TRBV19,.,once,TRBJ1-4,CASRGTNEKLFF,TGTGCCAGTCGTGGGACTAATGAAAAACTGTTTTTT
TRBV9,TRBD2,.,TRBJ2-1,CASSAEIAGGFNEQFF,TGTGCCAGCAGCGCAGAGATAGCGGGAGGGTTCAATGAGCAGTTCTTC
TRBV3-1/TRBV3-2,.,.,TRBJ2-7,CASSPNHQGYEQYF,TGTGCCAGCAGCCCCAACCATCAAGGCTACGAGCAGTACTTC
TRBV7-6,TRBD2,.,TRBJ2-1,CASSRLGLAGNNEQFF,TGTGCCAGCAGCCGACTGGGACTAGCGGGGAACAATGAGCAGTTCTTC